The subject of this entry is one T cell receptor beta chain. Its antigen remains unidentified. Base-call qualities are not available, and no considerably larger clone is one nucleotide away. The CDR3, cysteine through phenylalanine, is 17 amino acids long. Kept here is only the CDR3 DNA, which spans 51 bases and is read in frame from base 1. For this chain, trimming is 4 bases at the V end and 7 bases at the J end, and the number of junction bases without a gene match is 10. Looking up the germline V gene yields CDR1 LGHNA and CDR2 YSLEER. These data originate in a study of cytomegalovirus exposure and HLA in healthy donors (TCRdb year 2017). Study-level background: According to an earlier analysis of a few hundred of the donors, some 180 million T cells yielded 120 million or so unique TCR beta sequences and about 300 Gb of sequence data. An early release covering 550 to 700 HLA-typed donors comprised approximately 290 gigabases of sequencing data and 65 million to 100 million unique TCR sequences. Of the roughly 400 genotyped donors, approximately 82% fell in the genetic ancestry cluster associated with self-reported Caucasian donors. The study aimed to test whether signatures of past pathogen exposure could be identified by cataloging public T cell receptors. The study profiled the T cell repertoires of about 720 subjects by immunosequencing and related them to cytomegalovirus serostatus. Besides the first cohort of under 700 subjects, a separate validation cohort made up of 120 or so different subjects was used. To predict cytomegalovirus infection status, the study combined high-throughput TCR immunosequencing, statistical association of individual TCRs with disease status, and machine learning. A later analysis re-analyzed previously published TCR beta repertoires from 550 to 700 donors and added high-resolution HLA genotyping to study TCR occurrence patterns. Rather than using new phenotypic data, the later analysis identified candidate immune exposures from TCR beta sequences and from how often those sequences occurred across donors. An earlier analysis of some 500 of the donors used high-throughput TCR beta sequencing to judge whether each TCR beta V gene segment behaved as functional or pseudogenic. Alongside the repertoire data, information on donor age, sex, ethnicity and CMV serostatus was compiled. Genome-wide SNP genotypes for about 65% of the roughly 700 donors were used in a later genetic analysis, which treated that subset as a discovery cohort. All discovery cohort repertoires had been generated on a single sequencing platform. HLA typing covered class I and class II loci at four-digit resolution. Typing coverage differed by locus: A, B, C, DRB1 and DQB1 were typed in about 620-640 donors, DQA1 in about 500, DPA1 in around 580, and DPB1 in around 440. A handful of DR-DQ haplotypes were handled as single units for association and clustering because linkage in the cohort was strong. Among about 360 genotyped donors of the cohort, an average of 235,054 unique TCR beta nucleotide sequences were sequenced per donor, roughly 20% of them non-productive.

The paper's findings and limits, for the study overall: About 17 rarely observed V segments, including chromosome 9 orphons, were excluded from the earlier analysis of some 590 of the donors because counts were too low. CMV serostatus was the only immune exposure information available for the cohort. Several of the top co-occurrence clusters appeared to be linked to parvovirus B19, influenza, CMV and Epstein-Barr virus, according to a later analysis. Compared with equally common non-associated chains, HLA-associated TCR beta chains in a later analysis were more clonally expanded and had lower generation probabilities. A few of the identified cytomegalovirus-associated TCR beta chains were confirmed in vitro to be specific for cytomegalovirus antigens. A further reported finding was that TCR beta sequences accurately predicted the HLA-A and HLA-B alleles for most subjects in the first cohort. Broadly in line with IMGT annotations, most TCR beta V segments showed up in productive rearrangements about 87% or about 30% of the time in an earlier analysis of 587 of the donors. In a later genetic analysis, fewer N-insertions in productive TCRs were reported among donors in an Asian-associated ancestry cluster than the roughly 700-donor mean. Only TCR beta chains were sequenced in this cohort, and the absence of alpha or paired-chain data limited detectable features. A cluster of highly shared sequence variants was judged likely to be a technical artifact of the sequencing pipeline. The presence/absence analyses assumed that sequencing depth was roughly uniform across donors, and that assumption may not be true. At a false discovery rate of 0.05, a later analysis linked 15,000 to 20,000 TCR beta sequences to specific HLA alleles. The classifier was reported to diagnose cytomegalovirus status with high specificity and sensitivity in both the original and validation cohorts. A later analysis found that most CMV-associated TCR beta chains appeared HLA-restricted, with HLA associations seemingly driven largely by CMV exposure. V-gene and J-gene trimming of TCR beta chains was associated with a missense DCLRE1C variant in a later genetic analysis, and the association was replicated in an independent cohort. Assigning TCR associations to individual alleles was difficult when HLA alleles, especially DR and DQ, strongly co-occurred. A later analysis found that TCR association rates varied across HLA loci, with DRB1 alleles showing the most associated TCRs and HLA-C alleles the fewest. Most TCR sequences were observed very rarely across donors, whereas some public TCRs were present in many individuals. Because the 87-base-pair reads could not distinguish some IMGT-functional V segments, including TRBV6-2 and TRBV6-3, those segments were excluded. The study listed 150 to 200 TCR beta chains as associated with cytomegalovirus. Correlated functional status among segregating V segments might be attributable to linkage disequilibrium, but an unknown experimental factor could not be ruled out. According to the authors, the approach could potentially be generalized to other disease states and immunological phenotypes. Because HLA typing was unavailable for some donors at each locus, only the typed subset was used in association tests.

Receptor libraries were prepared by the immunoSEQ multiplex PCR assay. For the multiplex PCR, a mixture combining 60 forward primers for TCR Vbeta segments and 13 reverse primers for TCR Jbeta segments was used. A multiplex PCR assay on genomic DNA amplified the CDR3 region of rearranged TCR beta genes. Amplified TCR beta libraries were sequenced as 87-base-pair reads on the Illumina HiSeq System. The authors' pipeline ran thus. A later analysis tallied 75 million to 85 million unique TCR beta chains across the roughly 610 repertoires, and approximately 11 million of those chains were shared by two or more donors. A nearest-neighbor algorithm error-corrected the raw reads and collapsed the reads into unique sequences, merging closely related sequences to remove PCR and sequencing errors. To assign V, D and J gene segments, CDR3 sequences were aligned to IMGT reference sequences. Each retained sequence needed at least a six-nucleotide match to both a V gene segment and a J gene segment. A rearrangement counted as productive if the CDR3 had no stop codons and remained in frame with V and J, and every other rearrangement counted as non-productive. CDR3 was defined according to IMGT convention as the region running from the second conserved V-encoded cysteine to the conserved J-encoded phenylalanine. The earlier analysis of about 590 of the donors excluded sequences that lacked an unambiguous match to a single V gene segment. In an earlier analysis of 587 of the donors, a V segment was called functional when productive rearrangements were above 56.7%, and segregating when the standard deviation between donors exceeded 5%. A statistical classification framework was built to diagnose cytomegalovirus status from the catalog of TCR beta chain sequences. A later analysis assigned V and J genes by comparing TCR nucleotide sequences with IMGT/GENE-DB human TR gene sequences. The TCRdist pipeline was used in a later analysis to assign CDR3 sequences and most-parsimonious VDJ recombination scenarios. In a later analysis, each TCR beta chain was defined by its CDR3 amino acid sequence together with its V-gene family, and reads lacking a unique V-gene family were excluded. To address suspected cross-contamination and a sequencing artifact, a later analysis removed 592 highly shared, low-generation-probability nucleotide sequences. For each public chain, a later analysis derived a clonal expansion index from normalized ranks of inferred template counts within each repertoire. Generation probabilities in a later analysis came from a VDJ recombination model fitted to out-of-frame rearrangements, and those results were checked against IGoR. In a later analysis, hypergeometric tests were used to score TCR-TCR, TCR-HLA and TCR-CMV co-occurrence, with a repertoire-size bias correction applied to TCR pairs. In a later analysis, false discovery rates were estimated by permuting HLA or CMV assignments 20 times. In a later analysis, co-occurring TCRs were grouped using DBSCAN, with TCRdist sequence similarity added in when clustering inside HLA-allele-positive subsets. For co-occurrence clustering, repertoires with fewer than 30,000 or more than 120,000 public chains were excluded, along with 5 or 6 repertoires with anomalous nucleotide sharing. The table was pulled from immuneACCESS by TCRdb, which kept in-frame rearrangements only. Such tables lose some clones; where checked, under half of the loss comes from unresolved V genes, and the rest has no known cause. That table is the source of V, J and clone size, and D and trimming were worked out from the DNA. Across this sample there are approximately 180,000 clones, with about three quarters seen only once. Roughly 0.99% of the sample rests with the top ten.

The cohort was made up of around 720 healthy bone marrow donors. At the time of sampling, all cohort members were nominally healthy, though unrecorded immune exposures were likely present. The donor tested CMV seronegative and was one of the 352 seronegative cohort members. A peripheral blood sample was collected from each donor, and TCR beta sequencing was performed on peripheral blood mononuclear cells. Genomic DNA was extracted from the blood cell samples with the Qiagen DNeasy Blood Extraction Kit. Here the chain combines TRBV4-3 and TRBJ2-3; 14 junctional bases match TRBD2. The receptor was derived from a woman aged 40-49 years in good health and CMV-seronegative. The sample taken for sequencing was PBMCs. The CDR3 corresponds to CASSPGLGTSGRYTQYF. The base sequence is TGCGCCAGCAGCCCAGGATTAGGGACTAGCGGGAGATATACGCAGTATTTT.